Sequencing of this TCR beta chain was carried out in a study of technical replicates of blood from a handful of donors. Sequencing used immunoSEQ multiplex PCR; TCRdb keeps in-frame clones, though not all of them. The repertoire has just under 60,000 clones, roughly 89% of them found once; the top ten carry around 3.9%. The CDR3 extends over 14 amino acids. Germline V gene lookup returns CDR1 MNHEY and CDR2 SVGAGI. V was clipped by 5 bases and J by 2 bases, with 12 bases between them. The specimen sequenced was PBMCs. The TCR comes from a human donor in good health. Some clones in this sample may be carry-over from other donors' samples. The chain recombines TRBV6-5 with TRBJ2-5; D remains ambiguous. The CDR3 sequence is CASSQSWQQETQYF. In DNA form, the CDR3 reads TGTGCCAGCAGTCAATCGTGGCAGCAAGAGACCCAGTACTTC.